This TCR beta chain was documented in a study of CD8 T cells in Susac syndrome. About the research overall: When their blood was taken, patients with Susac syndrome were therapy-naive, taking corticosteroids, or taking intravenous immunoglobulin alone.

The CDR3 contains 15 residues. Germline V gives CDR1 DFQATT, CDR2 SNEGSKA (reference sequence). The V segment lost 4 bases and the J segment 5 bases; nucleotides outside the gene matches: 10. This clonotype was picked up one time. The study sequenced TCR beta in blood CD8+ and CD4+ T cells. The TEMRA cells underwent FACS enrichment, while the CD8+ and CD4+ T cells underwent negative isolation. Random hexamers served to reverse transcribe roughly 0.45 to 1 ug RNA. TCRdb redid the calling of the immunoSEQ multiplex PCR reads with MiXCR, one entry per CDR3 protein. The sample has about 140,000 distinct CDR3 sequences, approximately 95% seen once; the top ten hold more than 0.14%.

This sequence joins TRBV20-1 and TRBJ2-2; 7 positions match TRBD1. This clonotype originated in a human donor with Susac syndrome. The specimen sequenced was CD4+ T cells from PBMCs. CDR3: CSAKIRGLGTGELFF. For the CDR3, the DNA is TGCAGTGCTAAAATAAGGGGGCTGGGGACCGGGGAGCTGTTTTTT.